The 9 T cell receptor beta chains given below trace back to one sample, sequenced in a study of blood T cell repertoires in COVID-19 (dated by TCRdb to 2018 to 2021). The library came from the immunoSEQ multiplex PCR assay. The clones in this table, taken by TCRdb from immuneACCESS, are in-frame only. Not every clone is retained; where verified, under half of the shortfall comes from an unresolved V gene, and the cause of the rest is unknown. Present in this sample are 250,000 or so clones, about 83% of which were seen just once. The biggest ten clones account for 2% to 2.5% of the sample. The material sequenced was PBMCs or T cells enriched from blood (not recorded which). The receptors come from a woman in her forties or fifties who had recovered from COVID-19.

This clone was counted once. This chain connects TRBV12-3 or TRBV12-4 to TRBJ1-1; D is uncertain. Trimming left V 5 bases short and J 2 bases short, with 9 bases between. CDR3 length: 13 residues. Here the CDR3 DNA reads TGTGCCAGCAGTCCCCGGGTTAACACTGAAGCTTTCTTT. Translated: CASSPRVNTEAFF.

The chain links TRBV19 to TRBJ2-7; possibly TRBD2 for D (5 bases). Between the trimmed V and J ends, which lost 1 base and 0 bases, there was a span of 7 bases. CDR3 length: 14 amino acids. The germline V gene has CDR1 LNHDA and CDR2 SQIVND (reference sequence). DNA of the CDR3: TGTGCCAGTAGTATAGCGGGGAACTCCTACGAGCAGTACTTC. This sequence encodes CASSIAGNSYEQYF.

This chain connects TRBV28 to TRBJ2-3, with TRBD2 as a possible D gene (6 bases). The CDR3 loop spans 15 amino acids. Germline V CDR1 and CDR2: MDHEN, SYDVKM. V was trimmed by 2 bases and J by 3 bases, leaving 12 bases between them. The CDR3 sequence is CASSLRGRSTDTQYF. DNA of the CDR3: TGTGCCAGCAGTTTACGGGGGAGGAGTACAGATACGCAGTATTTT.

The chain links TRBV11-2 to TRBJ2-2; 7 nucleotides line up with TRBD1. Germline lookup yields CDR1 SGHAT and CDR2 FQNNGV. This CDR3 spans 18 amino acids. The junction had 12 bases not matched to a gene; V was cut back by 0 bases and J by 5 bases. CDR3 in amino acids: CASSLDPWGRGRTGELFF. The CDR3 DNA is TGTGCCAGCAGCTTAGATCCCTGGGGAAGGGGGCGGACCGGGGAGCTGTTTTTT.

V and J are TRBV7-3 and TRBJ2-3, with 7 bases identical to TRBD1. The CDR3 loop spans 14 amino acids. Germline CDR1 is SGHTA and CDR2 is FQGTGA. The trim removed 5 bases at V and 6 bases at J, leaving 8 bases unmatched. The CDR3 reads CASSPDRVGDTQYF. Written as DNA, the CDR3 is TGTGCCAGCAGCCCCGACAGGGTGGGGGATACGCAGTATTTT.

V and J are TRBV7-9 and TRBJ1-1; TRBD1 aligns across 8 bases. The CDR3 has 15 residues. CDR1 SEHNR and CDR2 FQNEAQ come from the germline V gene (reference sequence). The V segment lost 5 bases and the J segment 0 bases; nucleotides outside the gene matches: 5. The CDR3 DNA follows: TGTGCCAGCAGCCCCTGGACAGGGATGAACACTGAAGCTTTCTTT. Translation gives CASSPWTGMNTEAFF.

The sample holds a few counts of this clone. V and J are TRBV7-2 and TRBJ1-2; D possibly corresponds to TRBD1 (5 bases). Per germline, CDR1 SGHTA and CDR2 FQGNSA. The V and J ends lost 5 bases and 1 base respectively, with 17 bases between them. This CDR3 comprises 16 residues. The CDR3 sequence is CASSHGGSPINYGYTF. DNA of the CDR3: TGTGCCAGCAGCCACGGGGGGTCGCCCATTAACTATGGCTACACCTTC.

The chain has TRBV6-6 and TRBJ1-5, with 9 bases that match TRBD1. The CDR3 loop spans 15 amino acids. CDR1 is MNHNY and CDR2 is SVGAGI in the germline V gene (reference sequence). The V segment lost 5 bases and the J segment 13 bases; nucleotides outside the gene matches: 15. CDR3 amino acids: CASSPLGGQGLSQHF. The CDR3, as DNA: TGTGCCAGCAGTCCGTTGGGGGGACAGGGACTGTCTCAGCATTTT.

This chain uses TRBV7-2 with TRBJ2-7, with TRBD2 identical over 8 bases. J gave up 5 bases and V 7 bases, and 7 bases lay outside the gene matches. Germline V CDR1 and CDR2: SGHTA, FQGNSA. The CDR3 sequence is 13 residues long. CDR3 coding DNA: TGTGCCAGCACTCGGGGGGGTTTTAACGAGCAGTACTTC. This gives the protein CASTRGGFNEQYF. Full variable domain (rest looked up from reference TRBV7-2 and TRBJ2-7): GAGVSQSPSNKVTEKGKDVELRCDPISGHTALYWYRQSLGQGLEFLIYFQGNSAPDKSGLPSDRFSAERTGGSVSTLTIQRTQQEDSAVYLCASTRGGFNEQYFGPGTRLTVT.